The T cell receptor (beta chain) under discussion was sequenced for a study of blood T cell repertoires in COVID-19. Participant reports of clinical history set cohort assignment. This CDR3 region has 13 residues. Germline CDR1 is MNHEY and CDR2 is SMNVEV (reference sequence). The V and J ends lost 6 bases and 8 bases respectively, with 16 bases between them. Libraries were prepared by immunoSEQ multiplex PCR; TCRdb keeps only in-frame clonotypes and omits some of them. The data contain approximately 180,000 clones, 82% of them singletons. J is TRBJ1-1 and V is TRBV27; weak D call: TRBD1 (6 bases). The clonotype originates from an older woman with acute COVID-19. Source material: PBMCs or T cells enriched from blood (not recorded which). The chain's CDR3 is CASRLGGGEEAFF. The DNA for the CDR3 is TGTGCCAGCAGACTAGGGGGAGGGGAAGAAGCTTTCTTT.